Listed here is a single T cell receptor (beta chain). Its antigen is unidentified. TCR beta CDR3 regions were amplified from RNA transcripts. A first-round RT-PCR of the TCR CDR3 used the HTBI primer set. One entry per CDR3 protein, called by TCRdb with MiXCR from the multiplex PCR reads. The table shows a few hundred thousand distinct CDR3 sequences, with approximately 17% occurring only once. The data stem from a study of T cells in Graves' hyperthyroidism and ophthalmopathy. Study observations and caveats: Blood also showed most of the thyroid clonotypes that were expanded above 0.001.

The ends were cut back, 4 bases at V and 0 bases at J, with 15 bases in the middle. The germline V gene encodes CDR1 SQVTM and CDR2 ANQGSEA. The CDR3 consists of 15 residues. Ophthalmopathy in the patients scored at least 3 on Clinical Activity Score and at least 4 on NOSPECS grade, lasting under 3 months. Clinicians diagnosed patients from clinical symptoms, serum thyroxine and TRAb, thyroid ultrasound and orbital computed tomography. PBMCs came from 10 ml fresh peripheral blood. Sequencing was done on a sample of blood. The TCR was taken from a woman between 18 and 30 years old with Graves' ophthalmopathy. The V call is TRBV29-1, the J call TRBJ1-1; no definite D call. Here the CDR3 reads CSVAKVLGMNTEAFF. The CDR3 region has the DNA TGCAGCGTTGCGAAAGTCCTTGGTATGAACACTGAAGCTTTCTTT.